This is a list of T cell receptor beta chains from one sample in a study of blood T cell repertoires in COVID-19. Sequencing was performed with immunoSEQ multiplex PCR; in TCRdb, only in-frame clones are kept and a portion is missing. The sample lists 85,000 to 120,000 clones; approximately 80% were seen once. The specimen was peripheral blood. The source of these receptors is an older man with COVID-19, enrolled during active disease. CDR3s include the opening cysteine and the closing phenylalanine or tryptophan. D genes are given only for firm matches. Clone sizes are given selectively: once, few, many, or a class where the clone is expanded.

abundance	j_gene	d_gene	v_gene	CDR3aa	CDR3nt
-	TRBJ1-1	TRBD1	TRBV5-1	CASSLPYRGQGTEAFF	TGCGCCAGCAGCTTACCGTACAGGGGGCAAGGGACTGAAGCTTTCTTT
-	TRBJ2-6	TRBD1	TRBV9	CASSVGQPIIANVLTF	TGTGCCAGCAGCGTGGGACAGCCGATAATAGCCAACGTCCTGACTTTC
-	TRBJ2-2	-	TRBV11-1	CASSFGGTNTGELFF	TGTGCCAGCAGCTTTGGCGGGACTAACACCGGGGAGCTGTTTTTT
-	TRBJ2-3	TRBD1	TRBV27	CASSYVTGGGTDTQYF	TGTGCCAGCAGTTACGTGACAGGGGGCGGAACAGATACGCAGTATTTT
once	TRBJ2-1	TRBD2	TRBV9	CASSARGTSEREYNEQFF	TGTGCCAGCAGCGCCAGGGGGACTAGCGAGAGGGAGTACAATGAGCAGTTCTTC
-	TRBJ2-7	-	TRBV6-1	CASSDTGLGEQYF	TGTGCCAGCAGTGACACAGGGTTGGGCGAGCAGTACTTC
-	TRBJ1-1	-	TRBV27	CASSSAGHYEAFF	TGTGCCAGCAGCAGCGCAGGGCACTATGAAGCTTTCTTT
-	TRBJ1-5	TRBD1	TRBV10-1	CAGQGVGNQPQHF	TGCGCCGGTCAGGGGGTTGGCAATCAGCCCCAGCATTTT
-	TRBJ2-1	TRBD2	TRBV6-5	CASSYSTSGSNEQFF	TGTGCCAGCAGTTACTCAACTAGCGGGAGCAATGAGCAGTTCTTC
-	TRBJ1-3	TRBD1	TRBV18	CASSPMGQSSGNTIYF	TGTGCCAGCTCACCGATGGGACAGAGCTCTGGAAACACCATATATTTT
-	TRBJ1-6	-	TRBV4-2	CASSQDRGMGSPLHF	TGTGCCAGCAGCCAAGATCGGGGGATGGGCTCACCCCTCCACTTT
-	TRBJ2-2	-	TRBV28	CALATNTGELFF	TGTGCCTTAGCTACGAACACCGGGGAGCTGTTTTTT
few	TRBJ2-1	TRBD1	TRBV7-9	CASSFWDSSYNEQFF	TGTGCCAGCAGCTTTTGGGACAGCTCCTACAATGAGCAGTTCTTC
-	TRBJ1-6	-	TRBV27	CASSLALGGALYNSPLHF	TGTGCCAGCAGTTTAGCCCTGGGAGGGGCCCTTTATAATTCACCCCTCCACTTT
many	TRBJ2-7	-	TRBV25-1	CASSQGAAYYYEQYF	TGTGCCAGCAGCCAAGGGGCAGCGTACTACTACGAGCAGTACTTC
-	TRBJ1-1	-	TRBV3-1/TRBV3-2	CASSLFPAGHTEAFF	TGTGCCAGCAGCCTCTTCCCGGCAGGGCACACTGAAGCTTTCTTT
-	TRBJ2-7	TRBD2	TRBV5-1	CASSLGPGLAPLRIYEQYF	TGCGCCAGCAGCTTGGGACCGGGACTAGCGCCCCTTCGGATCTACGAGCAGTACTTC
-	TRBJ2-5	TRBD2	TRBV7-3	CASSSTGGRTQYF	TGTGCCAGCAGCTCCACGGGAGGGAGGACCCAGTACTTC
-	TRBJ2-1	-	TRBV7-2	CASSPGRGNEQFF	TGTGCCAGCAGCCCGGGTAGGGGAAATGAGCAGTTCTTC
few	TRBJ1-1	-	TRBV7-2	CASSPRGTTDTEAFF	TGTGCCAGCAGCCCGAGGGGGACCACGGACACTGAAGCTTTCTTT
-	TRBJ2-3	TRBD2	TRBV9	CASSLIAGGDTQYF	TGTGCCAGCAGTTTAATAGCGGGAGGAGATACGCAGTATTTT
-	TRBJ2-1	TRBD2	TRBV7-2	CASSLSSGNNEQFF	TGTGCCAGCAGCTTGTCTAGCGGGAACAATGAGCAGTTCTTC
-	TRBJ2-7	TRBD2	TRBV28	CASSLTSKGDEQYF	TGTGCCAGCAGTTTGACTAGCAAAGGAGACGAGCAGTACTTC
few	TRBJ2-1	-	TRBV25-1	CASSSGVSYNEQFF	TGTGCCAGCTCCAGCGGTGTAAGCTACAATGAGCAGTTCTTC
-	TRBJ2-5	-	TRBV2	CASSGGETHGVETQYF	TGTGCCAGCAGTGGGGGAGAGACCCATGGCGTGGAGACCCAGTACTTC
-	TRBJ2-1	TRBD2	TRBV28	CASLAGGYNEQFF	TGTGCCAGCCTAGCGGGAGGTTACAATGAGCAGTTCTTC
once	TRBJ2-1	-	TRBV18	CASSYSGASYNEQFF	TGTGCCAGCTCATACAGCGGTGCCTCCTACAATGAGCAGTTCTTC
-	TRBJ1-4	-	TRBV29-1	CSVEDPTEPVVGEKLFF	TGCAGCGTTGAAGATCCGACAGAACCAGTTGTTGGCGAAAAACTGTTTTTT
-	TRBJ1-3	-	TRBV14	CASSLSNSGNTIYF	TGTGCCAGCAGCCTCAGTAACTCTGGAAACACCATATATTTT
once	TRBJ2-1	TRBD1	TRBV29-1	CSVEGGQGVFF	TGCAGCGTTGAGGGGGGACAGGGAGTGTTCTTC
few	TRBJ2-5	TRBD2	TRBV28	CASTMGREHRETQYF	TGTGCCAGCACTATGGGGAGGGAGCACCGGGAGACCCAGTACTTC
many	TRBJ1-3	-	TRBV7-2	CASSLQGGNTIYF	TGTGCCAGCAGCTTACAGGGTGGAAACACCATATATTTT
-	TRBJ2-7	-	TRBV7-9	CASSHTGDEQYF	TGTGCCAGCAGTCATACAGGCGACGAGCAGTACTTC
-	TRBJ2-6	-	TRBV11-3	CASSLGGASGANVLTF	TGTGCCAGCAGCTTAGGCGGGGCCTCTGGGGCCAACGTCCTGACTTTC
-	TRBJ2-2	-	TRBV7-9	CASSPYGHSGTGELFF	TGTGCCAGCAGCCCCTATGGGCACTCCGGCACCGGGGAGCTGTTTTTT
-	TRBJ2-1	TRBD2	TRBV5-8	CASSSFLAGGHNEQFF	TGTGCCAGCAGCTCATTTCTAGCGGGAGGACACAATGAGCAGTTCTTC
many	TRBJ1-3	-	TRBV27	CASSTTGYSGNTIYF	TGTGCCAGCAGTACCACAGGTTACTCTGGAAACACCATATATTTT
-	TRBJ1-3	-	TRBV5-1	CASSLGQGTNTIYF	TGCGCCAGCAGCTTGGGGCAGGGGACAAACACCATATATTTT
-	TRBJ2-2	TRBD1	TRBV7-9	CASSPGQGGGTGELFF	TGTGCCAGCAGCCCAGGACAGGGAGGAGGGACCGGGGAGCTGTTTTTT
-	TRBJ2-1	TRBD2	TRBV7-8	CASSASGRAYYNEQFF	TGTGCCAGCAGCGCTAGCGGGAGGGCCTACTACAATGAGCAGTTCTTC
-	TRBJ1-5	TRBD1	TRBV28	CASSLPDKGQSHQPQHF	TGTGCCAGCAGTTTACCCGATAAGGGACAGTCCCATCAGCCCCAGCATTTT
-	TRBJ2-1	-	TRBV5-1	CASSPLSSYNEQFF	TGCGCCAGCAGTCCGCTTAGCTCCTACAATGAGCAGTTCTTC
-	TRBJ1-5	-	TRBV12-3/TRBV12-4	CASSGNNQPQHF	TGTGCCAGCTCGGGGAACAATCAGCCCCAGCATTTT
-	TRBJ1-5	TRBD1	TRBV19	CASSIDRDRGYGNQPQHF	TGTGCCAGTAGTATTGACCGGGACAGGGGGTATGGCAATCAGCCCCAGCATTTT
-	TRBJ1-2	TRBD1	TRBV5-8	CASYLDRPSNYGYTF	TGTGCCAGTTACTTGGACAGGCCCTCTAACTATGGCTACACCTTC
-	TRBJ2-7	TRBD1	TRBV14	CASSWDRGEQYF	TGTGCCAGCAGCTGGGACAGGGGCGAGCAGTACTTC
-	TRBJ1-1	TRBD1	TRBV5-4	CASSSPGQGGTEAFF	TGTGCCAGCAGCTCACCGGGACAGGGGGGCACTGAAGCTTTCTTT
-	TRBJ2-2	TRBD2	TRBV29-1	CSVMKPGRAGELFF	TGCAGCGTCATGAAACCTGGGAGGGCCGGGGAGCTGTTTTTT
-	TRBJ2-7	-	TRBV2	CASSEALARGYEQYF	TGTGCCAGCAGTGAAGCGCTTGCCAGGGGATACGAGCAGTACTTC
-	TRBJ1-1	TRBD1	TRBV6-5	CASSYQGGWGTEAFF	TGTGCCAGCAGTTACCAAGGGGGCTGGGGCACTGAAGCTTTCTTT
-	TRBJ1-4	-	TRBV2	CASSGGPRGSGEKLFF	TGTGCCAGCAGTGGGGGACCGAGGGGGTCGGGGGAAAAACTGTTTTTT
once	TRBJ2-7	TRBD1	TRBV2	CASSPGQGSYEQYF	TGTGCCAGCAGCCCGGGACAGGGGTCCTACGAGCAGTACTTC
-	TRBJ1-2	-	TRBV7-7	CASSFRIRDTPLKNYGYTF	TGTGCTAGCAGCTTCCGAATCCGGGACACCCCTCTTAAGAACTATGGCTACACCTTC
-	TRBJ2-1	-	TRBV28	CASSGEGNEQFF	TGTGCCAGCAGTGGAGAAGGAAATGAGCAGTTCTTC
-	TRBJ2-1	TRBD2	TRBV18	CASSPPGLAGGNNEQFF	TGTGCCAGCTCACCACCTGGATTAGCGGGAGGGAACAATGAGCAGTTCTTC